The entry that follows covers one T cell receptor (beta chain) sequence. Its antigen is undetermined. The junction and the germline gene differ at one end; a read error may be behind it. This entry belongs to a study of T cells in lung cancer brain metastases. Whole-study findings and limits: Most clones were lesion-specific, with limited overlap between paired lesions (Morisita 0.2 to 0.25).

Per the germline V gene, CDR1 is SNHLY and CDR2 is FYNNEI. This CDR3 contains 16 residues. Produced via immunoSEQ multiplex PCR; TCRdb's table is partial and in-frame only. Among about 4,800 clones listed, approximately 90% were seen once. Sequenced sample: tumor tissue from the primary lung tumor. V usage is TRBV2 and J usage is TRBJ1-6, with no clear D. The receptor was derived from a woman between 50 and 59 years old with non-small cell lung cancer. The CDR3 reads CASSAFQRLYNSSLHF. In nucleotides, the CDR3 is TGTGCCAGCAGTGCGTTCCAAAGACTCTATAATTCATCCCTCCACTTT.